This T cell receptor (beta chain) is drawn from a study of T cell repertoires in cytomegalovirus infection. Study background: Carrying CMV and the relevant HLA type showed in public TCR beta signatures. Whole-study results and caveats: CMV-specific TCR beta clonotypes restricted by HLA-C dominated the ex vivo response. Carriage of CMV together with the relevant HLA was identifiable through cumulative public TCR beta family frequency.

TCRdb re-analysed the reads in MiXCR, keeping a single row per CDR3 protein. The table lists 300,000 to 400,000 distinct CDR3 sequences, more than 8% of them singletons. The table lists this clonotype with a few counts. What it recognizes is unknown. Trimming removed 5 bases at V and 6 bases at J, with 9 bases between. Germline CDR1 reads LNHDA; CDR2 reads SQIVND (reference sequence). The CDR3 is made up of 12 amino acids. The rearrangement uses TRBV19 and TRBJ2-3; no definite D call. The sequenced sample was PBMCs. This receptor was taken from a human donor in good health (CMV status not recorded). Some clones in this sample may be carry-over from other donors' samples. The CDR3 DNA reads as TGTGCCAGTAGTCGACCGTGGGATACGCAGTATTTT. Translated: CASSRPWDTQYF.